The next 20 T cell receptor beta chains were all read from a single sample in a study of Ad26.COV2.S vaccination and SARS-CoV-2 variants. The treatment here: roughly 19 received Ad26.COV2.S at low or high dose, single or two shots; about 5 received placebo; per-sample allocation not given. Samples were taken on day 63 after the first vaccine or placebo injection. Assay: immunoSEQ multiplex PCR; the TCRdb copy retains only in-frame clones and omits some. This table holds 250,000 or so clones, roughly nine tenths found once. The material sequenced was peripheral blood, taken in a trial of Ad26.COV2.S vaccine versus placebo. Receptors were obtained from a person aged 18-60 years who received the Ad26.COV2.S COVID-19 vaccine or a placebo.

The rearrangement uses TRBV6-5 and TRBJ2-1; the D gene is possibly TRBD2 (6 bases). CDR1 and CDR2 (germline): MNHEY, SVGAGI. The germline V and J ends were trimmed by 5 bases and 0 bases, with 11 bases remaining between them. This CDR3 has 15 residues. The CDR3 protein is CASSPRLGSYNEQFF. The CDR3 nucleotides read TGTGCCAGCAGTCCGAGACTAGGCTCCTACAATGAGCAGTTCTTC.

V gene TRBV10-2 combines with J gene TRBJ1-2; 8 positions match TRBD1. CDR3 length equals 13 residues. J was trimmed by 8 bases and V by 0 bases; bases with no gene match: 2. Germline CDR1 is WSHSY and CDR2 is SAAADI. The CDR3 sequence is CASSESTGAGYTF. CDR3 DNA sequence: TGCGCCAGCAGTGAGTCGACAGGGGCCGGCTACACCTTC.

This chain joins TRBV6-1 and TRBJ2-7; D may be TRBD2 (7 bases). Trimming removed 3 bases at V and 1 base at J, with 19 bases between. The germline CDR1 and CDR2 sequences are MNHNS and SASEGT. The CDR3 contains 17 residues. The CDR3 DNA is TGTGCCAGCAGTGAGTCGAGGGGGGGGTTCGGGTCCTACGAGCAGTACGTC. Translating gives CASSESRGGFGSYEQYV.

The chain carries TRBV2 and TRBJ1-2, with 7 nucleotides matching TRBD1. Germline V lookup: CDR1 SNHLY, CDR2 FYNNEI. CDR3 length: 12 residues. Trimming cost V 5 bases and J 8 bases; bases outside gene matches: 5. DNA of the CDR3: TGTGCCAGCAGTAGAGACAGGGTCGGCTACACCTTC. Translation: CASSRDRVGYTF.

This clone was seen a handful of times. This rearrangement joins TRBV24-1 to TRBJ1-2, with D possibly matching TRBD1 (6 bases). Trimming took off 5 bases at V and 5 bases at J, with 14 bases between the two ends. Germline V gene data show CDR1 as KGHDR and CDR2 as SFDVKD. This CDR3 has 14 amino acids. The CDR3 DNA reads as TGTGCCACCAGTGTCACAGGGATTTCATATGGCTACACCTTC. It yields the protein CATSVTGISYGYTF.

CDR3: CASSQDGGRIDYGYTF. The CDR3 DNA follows: TGTGCCAGCAGCCAAGATGGGGGGAGAATCGACTATGGCTACACCTTC. This chain joins TRBV4-2 and TRBJ1-2; a possible D gene is TRBD1 (5 bases). The CDR3 loop spans 16 amino acids. The V end was cut by 0 bases, the J end by 3 bases, with 14 bases between. The germline gives CDR1 LGHNA, CDR2 YNFKEQ.

V is TRBV27 and J is TRBJ1-3; no firm D call. Germline CDR1 is MNHEY and CDR2 is SMNVEV (reference sequence). The CDR3 covers 16 residues. V dropped 4 bases and J dropped 2 bases, with 15 bases sitting between them. The CDR3 sequence: CASSSTLRTAGNTIYF. The CDR3 DNA sequence: TGTGCCAGCAGTTCCACCTTGAGGACGGCTGGAAACACCATATATTTT.

The chain recombines TRBV9 with TRBJ1-2; D might be TRBD1 (6 bases). CDR3 size: 14 residues. Germline lookup yields CDR1 SGDLS and CDR2 YYNGEE. The V end was cut by 0 bases, the J end by 6 bases, with 12 bases between. The CDR3 protein is CASSVVSGVDGYTF. CDR3 sequence (DNA): TGTGCCAGCAGCGTAGTTTCAGGGGTAGATGGCTACACCTTC.

The chain carries TRBV27 and TRBJ2-2, with 12 positions matching TRBD2. This CDR3 contains 16 residues. Germline V gives CDR1 MNHEY, CDR2 SMNVEV (reference sequence). The trim removed 2 bases at V and 8 bases at J, leaving 6 bases unmatched. CDR3 DNA: TGTGCCAGCAGTTTACTCGGACTAGCGGGGCTAGGGGAGCTGTTTTTT. Its translation is CASSLLGLAGLGELFF.

The chain has TRBV4-2 and TRBJ1-3; tentatively, D is TRBD1 (5 bases). The CDR3 contains 15 residues. The germline CDR1 and CDR2 sequences are LGHNA and YNFKEQ. Between the trimmed V and J ends, which lost 4 bases and 4 bases, there was a span of 14 bases. Written as DNA, the CDR3 is TGTGCCAGCAGCCCCAACGGGCCAGGGGGAAACACCATATATTTT. Translation: CASSPNGPGGNTIYF.

CDR3 in amino acids: CASSEGVGNQPQHF. Written as DNA, the CDR3 is TGCGCCAGCAGCGAGGGTGTTGGCAATCAGCCCCAGCATTTT. This chain joins TRBV5-1 and TRBJ1-5; the D is unclear. The CDR3 covers 14 residues. Germline V lookup: CDR1 SGHRS, CDR2 YFSETQ. Trimming shortened V by 4 bases and J by 2 bases, and 10 bases separated the two germline ends.

The genes are TRBV16 and TRBJ2-7; D could derive from TRBD1 or TRBD2 (5 bases each). V was clipped by 0 bases and J by 4 bases, with 10 bases between them. The CDR3 is 14 amino acids. The germline CDR1 and CDR2 sequences are KGHSY and FQNENV. Here the CDR3 reads CASSQSGVWYEQYF. The CDR3 nucleotides are TGTGCCAGCAGCCAATCGGGGGTGTGGTACGAGCAGTACTTC.

The table lists this clone with a count of one. The V gene is TRBV6-1, the J gene TRBJ1-1; D ambiguous. CDR1 MNHNS and CDR2 SASEGT come from the germline V gene. This CDR3 has 14 residues. V was cut by 0 bases and J by 1 base, with 6 bases left in between. This CDR3 is CASSEANGNTEAFF. The CDR3 bases are TGTGCCAGCAGTGAAGCGAACGGGAACACTGAAGCTTTCTTT.

This chain uses TRBV6-4 with TRBJ1-5; D gene uncertain. Trimming took 0 bases from V and 2 from J, leaving 23 bases between them. This CDR3 contains 20 residues. Germline V gene lookup returns CDR1 MRHNA and CDR2 SNTAGT. This chain's CDR3 is CASSDSMVRGHSVGNQPQHF. As DNA, the CDR3 is TGTGCCAGCAGTGACTCGATGGTCCGGGGTCATAGCGTTGGCAATCAGCCCCAGCATTTT.

V is TRBV6-5 and J is TRBJ2-2; possibly TRBD1 for D (6 bases). Germline V CDR1 and CDR2: MNHEY, SVGAGI. The V gene lost 4 bases and the J gene lost 6 bases, with 12 bases spanning the gap. The CDR3 is 14 amino acids. The CDR3 DNA reads TGTGCCAGCAGTTCCGACAGGATAGCCGGGGAGCTGTTTTTT. Its protein product is CASSSDRIAGELFF.

This clone was observed a few times. This chain uses TRBV6-1 with TRBJ1-6; 10 bases align to TRBD1. V gave up 3 bases and J gave up 10 bases; unmatched junction bases: 12. Germline values: CDR1 MNHNS, CDR2 SASEGT. The CDR3 has 17 residues. The CDR3 DNA reads TGTGCCAGCAGTGACGCGGGGACAGGGGCCTTTGGGTCACCCCTCCACTTT. Its translation: CASSDAGTGAFGSPLHF.

In DNA form, the CDR3 reads TGTGCCAGTAGTCCTACTCCATGGGGTAACACTGAAGCTTTCTTT. Protein: CASSPTPWGNTEAFF. The chain carries TRBV19 and TRBJ1-1; D is unresolved. The CDR3 length is 15 residues. Trimming pared 5 bases from V and 2 bases from J, leaving 15 bases between. Germline values: CDR1 LNHDA, CDR2 SQIVND (reference sequence).

The J gene is TRBJ2-2, the V gene TRBV4-1, with 14 bases fitting TRBD2. The CDR3 is 18 residues long. Germline CDR1 reads MGHRA; CDR2 reads YSYEKL. The V segment lost 3 bases and the J segment 5 bases; nucleotides outside the gene matches: 8. CDR3 sequence: CASSQGGLAGVGTGELFF. Written as DNA, the CDR3 is TGCGCCAGCAGCCAGGGGGGACTAGCGGGAGTCGGAACCGGGGAGCTGTTTTTT.

The CDR3 bases are TGTGCCAGCAGCGTAGGGTCCCGGAATGAGCAGTTCTTC. It is translated as CASSVGSRNEQFF. The chain recombines TRBV9 with TRBJ2-1; D call uncertain. Germline CDR1 is SGDLS and CDR2 is YYNGEE. The CDR3 is made up of 13 amino acids. V shed 0 bases and J shed 7 bases, with 8 bases lying between them.

The chain is built from TRBV12-3 or TRBV12-4 and TRBJ1-2; D gene ambiguous. The V end lost 0 bases, the J end lost 4 bases, and 6 bases lay between the germline ends. The CDR3 totals 13 residues. This CDR3 reads CASSLALSYGYTF. Here the CDR3 DNA reads TGTGCCAGCAGTTTAGCGCTGAGCTATGGCTACACCTTC.